One sample yielded the 2 T cell receptor beta chains listed below, sequenced in a study of beta chain features in type 1 diabetes. Expressed TCRB transcripts were sequenced, since all the RNA that had been isolated was reverse transcribed. Data came from immunoSEQ multiplex PCR; TCRdb stores just in-frame clones and leaves some out. The sample has about 240,000 clones, 25% to 30% seen once; the top ten hold roughly 4%. The sample consisted of central memory CD4+ T cells from blood. The receptors come from a man aged 25 to 40 in good health.

In its sample, this clone was seen a few times. The chain joins TRBV6-1 to TRBJ2-7; D ambiguous. Per germline, CDR1 MNHNS and CDR2 SASEGT. V gave up 4 bases and J gave up 0 bases, with 7 bases separating them. CDR3 length: 13 residues. The CDR3 nucleotides read TGTGCCAGCAGTGGTCACAGCTCCTACGAGCAGTACTTC. This codes for CASSGHSSYEQYF.

This clone was counted only a few times. V is TRBV30 and J is TRBJ1-5; D is unclear. The germline CDR1 and CDR2 sequences are GTSNPN and SVGIG (reference sequence). The CDR3 sequence is 13 residues long. V was clipped by 2 bases and J by 6 bases, with 11 bases between them. The CDR3 is CAWSSAAAQPQHF. The CDR3 DNA sequence: TGTGCCTGGAGTTCCGCGGCCGCTCAGCCCCAGCATTTT.